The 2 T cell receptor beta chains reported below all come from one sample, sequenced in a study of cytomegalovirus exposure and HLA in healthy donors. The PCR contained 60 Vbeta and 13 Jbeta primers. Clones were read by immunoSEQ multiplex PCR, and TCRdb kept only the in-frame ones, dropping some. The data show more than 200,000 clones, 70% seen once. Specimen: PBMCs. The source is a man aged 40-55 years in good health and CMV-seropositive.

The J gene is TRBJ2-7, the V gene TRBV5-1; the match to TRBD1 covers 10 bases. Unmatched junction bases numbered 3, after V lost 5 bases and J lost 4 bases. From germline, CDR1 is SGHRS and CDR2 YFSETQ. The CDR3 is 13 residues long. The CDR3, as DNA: TGCGCCAGCAGAGGGACAGGGGCGTACGAGCAGTACTTC. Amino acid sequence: CASRGTGAYEQYF.

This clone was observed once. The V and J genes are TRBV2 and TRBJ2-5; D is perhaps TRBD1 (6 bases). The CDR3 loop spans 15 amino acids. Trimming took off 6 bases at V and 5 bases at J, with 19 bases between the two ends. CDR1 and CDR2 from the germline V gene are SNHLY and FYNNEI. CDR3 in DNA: TGTGCCAGCAGCTCGGGACAACAGAGCGTGGAGACCCAGTACTTC. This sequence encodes CASSSGQQSVETQYF.